The 8 T cell receptor beta chains below all came from one sample that was sequenced in a study of blood T cell repertoires in COVID-19. TCRdb's copy holds only in-frame clones and misses some; the assay was immunoSEQ multiplex PCR. The table shows around 260,000 clones, with 88% occurring only once. Sequencing used peripheral blood. Source of these receptors: a man between 60 and 70 years old who had recovered from COVID-19.

J is TRBJ2-2 and V is TRBV7-3, with D perhaps TRBD2 (5 bases). The CDR3 runs to 14 residues. Germline CDR1 SGHTA, CDR2 FQGTGA. The V end was cut by 5 bases, the J end by 5 bases, with 12 bases between. The chain's CDR3 is CASSPVRGTGELFF. CDR3 bases: TGTGCCAGCAGCCCAGTCCGGGGAACCGGGGAGCTGTTTTTT.

This clone showed up just once. The rearrangement links TRBV27 to TRBJ2-1; perhaps TRBD2 as D (6 bases). The CDR3 has 16 residues. Germline V gives CDR1 MNHEY, CDR2 SMNVEV (reference sequence). The V and J ends lost 6 bases and 6 bases respectively, with 21 bases between them. The CDR3 loop is CASRPDAGRWSNEQFF. Written as DNA, the CDR3 is TGTGCCAGCAGGCCTGACGCGGGGCGTTGGAGCAATGAGCAGTTCTTC.

The chain joins TRBV19 to TRBJ1-3; TRBD1 might be the D (5 bases). The CDR3 consists of 16 residues. Germline V gene lookup returns CDR1 LNHDA and CDR2 SQIVND (reference sequence). V lost 3 bases and J 0 bases, leaving 12 bases between the germline ends. The CDR3 here is CASSILTASSGNTIYF. Written as DNA, the CDR3 is TGTGCCAGTAGTATTCTGACAGCCAGCTCTGGAAACACCATATATTTT.

This clone has more than one count but fewer than ten. This chain joins TRBV4-2 and TRBJ2-1, with D perhaps matching TRBD2 (5 bases). V gave up 3 bases and J gave up 1 base, with 10 bases separating them. The germline CDR1 and CDR2 sequences are LGHNA and YNFKEQ. CDR3 length equals 15 residues. CDR3 sequence: CASSQSEGSYNEQFF. In DNA, the CDR3 is TGTGCCAGCAGCCAGAGTGAGGGATCCTACAATGAGCAGTTCTTC.

The chain has TRBV27 and TRBJ2-7; the D gene is possibly TRBD1 (5 bases). CDR3 size: 15 residues. V lost 3 bases, J lost 0 bases, and 12 bases lay in between. The germline gives CDR1 MNHEY, CDR2 SMNVEV (reference sequence). CDR3 region: CASSFGRQGSYEQYF. Here the CDR3 DNA reads TGTGCCAGCAGTTTTGGCAGGCAGGGCTCCTACGAGCAGTACTTC.

This clone showed up just once. V usage is TRBV6-6 and J usage is TRBJ2-1, with D perhaps matching TRBD1 (5 bases). The germline V gene has CDR1 MNHNY and CDR2 SVGAGI (reference sequence). This CDR3 is built from 15 residues. V was trimmed by 6 bases and J by 0 bases, leaving 12 bases between them. The CDR3 DNA reads as TGTGCCAGCAGATTCACAGGCTACTCCTACAATGAGCAGTTCTTC. Its protein is CASRFTGYSYNEQFF.

The chain uses TRBV19 and TRBJ2-2, with D perhaps matching TRBD1 (6 bases). The germline gives CDR1 LNHDA, CDR2 SQIVND (reference sequence). Trimming shortened V by 1 base and J by 6 bases, and 9 bases separated the two germline ends. CDR3 length: 14 residues. In DNA, the CDR3 is TGTGCCAGTAGTATAGCATGGACAGCCGGGGAGCTGTTTTTT. This translates into CASSIAWTAGELFF.

This clone was recorded once. The chain carries TRBV7-9 and TRBJ1-1; TRBD1 matches at 11 bases. V gave up 5 bases and J gave up 5 bases; unmatched junction bases: 10. The CDR3 is made up of 16 amino acids. The germline V gene encodes CDR1 SEHNR and CDR2 FQNEAQ (reference sequence). CDR3 coding DNA: TGTGCCAGCAGCCAAGATGGACAGGGGGCGAGGACTGAAGCTTTCTTT. The encoded protein is CASSQDGQGARTEAFF.